The 27 T cell receptor beta chains given below trace back to one sample, sequenced in a study of naive and memory T cell subsets. The SP2 primer and nested alpha and beta constant region primers amplified ligated cDNA in four rounds. Via MiXCR, TCRdb re-called the 5' RACE reads, giving one row per CDR3 protein. Of roughly 60,000 distinct CDR3 sequences in the sample, about 7.2% were seen once. The library had UMIs added by 3' ligation of an oligonucleotide to TCR cDNA. Receptor source: a male donor in good health.

This clonotype was observed at least ten times. This chain links TRBV27 with TRBJ1-5, with D unresolved. CDR3 size: 12 residues. Looked up from germline, CDR1 is MNHEY and CDR2 is SMNVEV (reference sequence). The ends were cut back, 4 bases at V and 5 bases at J, with 6 bases in the middle. CDR3 nucleotide sequence: TGTGCCAGCAGTTCGGGTTATCAGCCCCAGCATTTT. Protein sequence: CASSSGYQPQHF.

By share of the sample, this clonotype is medium-sized. V usage is TRBV20-1 and J usage is TRBJ1-1; weak D call: TRBD1 (6 bases). In germline, CDR1 is DFQATT, CDR2 SNEGSKA (reference sequence). The germline V and J ends were trimmed by 2 bases and 8 bases, with 12 bases remaining between them. The CDR3 runs to 12 residues. The CDR3 protein is CSARYRDKEAFF. In DNA, the CDR3 is TGCAGTGCTAGATACCGGGACAAAGAAGCTTTCTTT.

The table lists this clonotype with many counts. This sequence joins TRBV7-2 and TRBJ1-1; D ambiguous. V lost 5 bases and J lost 0, with 13 bases in between. The CDR3 length is 15 residues. CDR1 SGHTA and CDR2 FQGNSA come from the germline V gene. The CDR3 reads CASSGEETLNTEAFF. CDR3 nucleotides: TGTGCCAGCAGCGGAGAGGAGACACTGAACACTGAAGCTTTCTTT.

This clonotype was picked up a small number of times. The chain is built from TRBV20-1 and TRBJ1-2; possible D gene TRBD1, 6 bases. The length of the CDR3 is 14 residues. From germline, CDR1 is DFQATT and CDR2 SNEGSKA (reference sequence). V was cut by 1 base and J by 6 bases, with 15 bases left in between. The CDR3 here is CSARGGNRADGYTF. The CDR3, as DNA: TGCAGTGCTAGAGGTGGGAACAGGGCCGATGGCTACACCTTC.

The chain links TRBV18 to TRBJ2-7; tentatively, D is TRBD1 (6 bases). Trimming removed 3 bases at V and 3 bases at J, with 9 bases between. The CDR3 extends over 13 amino acids. CDR1 is KGHSH, CDR2 LQKENI, per germline. The CDR3 DNA reads TGTGCCAGCTCACCCCAAGGGGGCTACGAGCAGTACTTC. Protein product: CASSPQGGYEQYF.

This clonotype was picked up many times. The CDR3 loop reads CASSGAEETQYF. The CDR3 nucleotides read TGTGCCAGCAGTGGGGCAGAAGAGACCCAGTACTTC. The rearrangement uses TRBV2 and TRBJ2-5; D is unresolved. CDR1 and CDR2 (germline): SNHLY, FYNNEI. Trimming shortened V by 4 bases and J by 3 bases, and 6 bases separated the two germline ends. The CDR3 sequence is 12 residues long.

The chain is built from TRBV4-1 and TRBJ2-2; D possibly corresponds to TRBD1 (6 bases). The germline CDR1 and CDR2 sequences are MGHRA and YSYEKL. The V and J ends lost 3 bases and 4 bases respectively, with 21 bases between them. The CDR3 is made up of 18 amino acids. The CDR3 loop reads CASSHPPPGDRATGELFF. The DNA of the CDR3 is TGCGCCAGCAGCCACCCCCCCCCAGGGGATCGTGCCACCGGGGAGCTGTTTTTT.

This clonotype has just a few counts. The J gene is TRBJ2-3, the V gene TRBV5-4; 9 nucleotides match TRBD1. This CDR3 is 16 amino acids long. Germline CDR1 is SGHNT and CDR2 is YYREEE (reference sequence). V gave up 3 bases and J gave up 3 bases; unmatched junction bases: 8. The CDR3, as DNA: TGTGCCAGCAGCTGGGGCGGGACAGGGAAAACAGATACGCAGTATTTT. It translates to CASSWGGTGKTDTQYF.

This clonotype has a count of ten or more. The chain employs TRBV2 and TRBJ2-7; 7 nucleotides line up with TRBD1. V gave up 8 bases and J gave up 3 bases; unmatched junction bases: 13. CDR3 length: 15 residues. Germline CDR1 is SNHLY and CDR2 is FYNNEI. The CDR3 loop reads CASSPEPGQSYEQYF. In nucleotides, the CDR3 is TGTGCCAGCTCACCCGAACCGGGACAGAGCTACGAGCAGTACTTC.

This clonotype was recorded many times. The chain joins TRBV6-1 to TRBJ2-6; no reliable D call. The V gene's germline CDR1 is MNHNS and CDR2 SASEGT. V gave up 0 bases and J gave up 0 bases, with 6 bases separating them. CDR3 length equals 16 residues. Here the CDR3 reads CASSEATGSGANVLTF. CDR3 coding DNA: TGTGCCAGCAGTGAAGCCACCGGCTCTGGGGCCAACGTCCTGACTTTC.

This clonotype was picked up many times. The chain couples TRBV29-1 to TRBJ1-1, with D possibly TRBD1 on 5 matching bases. In germline, CDR1 is SQVTM, CDR2 ANQGSEA. Trimming removed 7 bases from V and 0 bases from J, with 9 bases in between. The CDR3 length is 12 residues. The DNA for the CDR3 is TGCAGCGCGGACAAACTGAACACTGAAGCTTTCTTT. This encodes CSADKLNTEAFF.

This clonotype was recorded many times. The gene calls are TRBV29-1 and TRBJ2-1; D uncertain. Per the germline V gene, CDR1 is SQVTM and CDR2 is ANQGSEA. The V end lost 2 bases, the J end lost 6 bases, and 8 bases lay between the germline ends. CDR3 length equals 12 residues. CDR3 protein: CSVELVVNEQFF. The CDR3 DNA is TGCAGCGTTGAACTAGTCGTCAATGAGCAGTTCTTC.

This rearrangement joins TRBV5-5 to TRBJ1-5, with D unclear. CDR1 is SGHKS, CDR2 YYEKEE, per germline (reference sequence). V gave up 0 bases and J gave up 0 bases, with 13 bases separating them. This CDR3 comprises 17 residues. This chain's CDR3 is CASSLALTKSSNQPQHF. Here the CDR3 DNA reads TGTGCCAGCAGCTTGGCCTTGACAAAAAGTAGCAATCAGCCCCAGCATTTT.

This clonotype was seen many times. The chain is built from TRBV5-1 and TRBJ2-1; the match to TRBD1 covers 7 bases. CDR1 is SGHRS, CDR2 YFSETQ, per germline. This CDR3 spans 16 amino acids. V was clipped by 4 bases and J by 5 bases; unmatched bases: 12. This CDR3 is CASSPARDSVDNEQFF. The CDR3 region has the DNA TGCGCCAGCAGCCCGGCCCGGGACAGCGTTGACAATGAGCAGTTCTTC.

As regards this clonotype: This may be a read error: a much more frequent sequence differs by one nucleotide. This chain joins TRBV6-2 or TRBV6-3 and TRBJ2-7, with TRBD2 identical over 9 bases. This CDR3 has 15 amino acids. The germline V gene has CDR1 MNHEY and CDR2 SVGEGT. V trimming: 4 bases; J trimming: 6 bases; junction bases outside the gene matches: 10. In nucleotides, the CDR3 is TGTGCCAGCAGTTCCGTTGCGGGAGGGCCTCGCGAGCAGTACTTC. It is translated as CASSSVAGGPREQYF.

In this sample, this clonotype turned up a few times. This chain links TRBV2 with TRBJ2-1, with TRBD2 matching over 8 bases. In germline, CDR1 is SNHLY, CDR2 FYNNEI. There are 16 residues in the CDR3. V dropped 6 bases and J dropped 4; count of bases not matched to a gene: 11. Written as DNA, the CDR3 is TGTGCCAGCAGGCCAACGATCGGGGGGGGGTACAATGAGCAGTTCTTC. As protein: CASRPTIGGGYNEQFF.

The chain joins TRBV5-1 to TRBJ2-5, with 7 bases identical to TRBD1. Trimming removed 3 bases from V and 3 bases from J; junction bases left unmatched: 5. This CDR3 is built from 14 residues. CDR1 is SGHRS, CDR2 YFSETQ, per germline. In nucleotides, the CDR3 is TGCGCCAGCAGCTCATGGGACAGAAAAGAGACCCAGTACTTC. Translated, it gives CASSSWDRKETQYF.

The V gene is TRBV6-1, the J gene TRBJ2-3; D not certain. Germline V CDR1 and CDR2: MNHNS, SASEGT. V was shortened by 1 base and J by 1 base, with 3 bases between the two germline ends. CDR3 length equals 13 residues. In nucleotides, the CDR3 is TGTGCCAGCAGTGAAGGACGCACAGATACGCAGTATTTT. Its translation is CASSEGRTDTQYF.

This clonotype has just a few counts. The rearrangement uses TRBV7-2 and TRBJ2-5; D unclear. Trimming pared 5 bases from V and 1 base from J, leaving 17 bases between. CDR1 is SGHTA, CDR2 FQGNSA, per germline. This CDR3 has 16 residues. In DNA, the CDR3 is TGTGCCAGCAGCCCCTGGGTCCGCCGTCCCCAAGAGACCCAGTACTTC. This codes for CASSPWVRRPQETQYF. The full variable domain, rest sourced from reference TRBV7-2 and TRBJ2-5, is GAGVSQSPSNKVTEKGKDVELRCDPISGHTALYWYRQSLGQGLEFLIYFQGNSAPDKSGLPSDRFSAERTGGSVSTLTIQRTQQEDSAVYLCASSPWVRRPQETQYFGPGTRLLVL.

At least ten counts were recorded for this clonotype. V and J are TRBV7-2 and TRBJ1-5; D gene uncertain. The V gene's germline CDR1 is SGHTA and CDR2 FQGNSA. The germline V and J ends were trimmed by 5 bases and 4 bases, with 9 bases remaining between them. This CDR3 comprises 13 residues. The CDR3 is CASSADGNQPQHF. The CDR3 coding sequence is TGTGCCAGCAGCGCGGACGGGAATCAGCCCCAGCATTTT. Full variable domain (rest looked up from reference TRBV7-2 and TRBJ1-5): GAGVSQSPSNKVTEKGKDVELRCDPISGHTALYWYRQSLGQGLEFLIYFQGNSAPDKSGLPSDRFSAERTGGSVSTLTIQRTQQEDSAVYLCASSADGNQPQHFGDGTRLSIL.

On this clonotype itself: At one end the junction does not follow the germline gene, possibly because of a read error. The chain is built from TRBV27 and TRBJ1-2; TRBD1 might be the D (5 bases). This CDR3 region has 14 residues. Germline-derived CDR1 and CDR2 are MNHEY and SMNVEV (reference sequence). DNA for the CDR3: TGTGCCAGCAGTTTATTGGGGGGAGACTATAGCTACACCTTC. It codes for CASSLLGGDYSYTF.

This clonotype occurred a few times. The chain couples TRBV2 to TRBJ2-1, with 10 bases aligning to TRBD2. The CDR3 spans 14 residues. Germline CDR1 and CDR2: SNHLY and FYNNEI. V was pared by 4 bases and J by 4 bases, with 1 base of the junction left unmatched. Written as DNA, the CDR3 is TGTGCCAGCAGTGGTAGCGGGGGGTACAATGAGCAGTTCTTC. Its translation is CASSGSGGYNEQFF.

This chain connects TRBV7-9 to TRBJ1-5; 7 bases are a match to TRBD1. The CDR3 has 15 residues. J gave up 0 bases and V 4 bases, and 3 bases lay outside the gene matches. Germline assignment: CDR1 SEHNR and CDR2 FQNEAQ (reference sequence). The CDR3 DNA is TGTGCCAGCAGCTCAGGACAGGATAGCAATCAGCCCCAGCATTTT. Its translation is CASSSGQDSNQPQHF.

This clonotype was counted a few times. The chain employs TRBV18 and TRBJ1-3; D is perhaps TRBD1 (6 bases). The CDR3 extends over 16 amino acids. V dropped 0 bases and J dropped 4 bases, with 13 bases sitting between them. Per the germline V gene, CDR1 is KGHSH and CDR2 is LQKENI. The CDR3 coding sequence is TGTGCCAGCTCACCACCGGGGGCCTCGGGCGGAAACACCATATATTTT. This translates into CASSPPGASGGNTIYF.

This clonotype has a handful of counts. The J gene is TRBJ2-2, the V gene TRBV18; D unresolved. The CDR3 sequence is 13 residues long. V dropped 4 bases and J dropped 6 bases, with 9 bases sitting between them. Germline-derived CDR1 and CDR2 are KGHSH and LQKENI. The CDR3 nucleotides read TGTGCCAGCTCACTCTCCGGAGCCGGGGAGCTGTTTTTT. It specifies CASSLSGAGELFF.

The J gene is TRBJ1-5, the V gene TRBV6-1; D call uncertain. The CDR3 length is 15 residues. Trimming stripped 3 bases from V and 4 bases from J, with 13 bases between. Germline CDR1 MNHNS, CDR2 SASEGT. The CDR3 nucleotides read TGTGCCAGCAGTGAGAGGTTCCCACCTAATCAGCCCCAGCATTTT. Its translation is CASSERFPPNQPQHF.

As DNA, the CDR3 is TGTGCCATCAGTGAGCCCCGAGGTGGTGACGAGCAGTACTTC. This encodes CAISEPRGGDEQYF. The rearrangement uses TRBV10-3 and TRBJ2-7, with D unclear. Germline V gene data show CDR1 as ENHRY and CDR2 as SYGVKD. The CDR3 totals 14 residues. Trimming pared 2 bases from V and 5 bases from J, leaving 13 bases between.